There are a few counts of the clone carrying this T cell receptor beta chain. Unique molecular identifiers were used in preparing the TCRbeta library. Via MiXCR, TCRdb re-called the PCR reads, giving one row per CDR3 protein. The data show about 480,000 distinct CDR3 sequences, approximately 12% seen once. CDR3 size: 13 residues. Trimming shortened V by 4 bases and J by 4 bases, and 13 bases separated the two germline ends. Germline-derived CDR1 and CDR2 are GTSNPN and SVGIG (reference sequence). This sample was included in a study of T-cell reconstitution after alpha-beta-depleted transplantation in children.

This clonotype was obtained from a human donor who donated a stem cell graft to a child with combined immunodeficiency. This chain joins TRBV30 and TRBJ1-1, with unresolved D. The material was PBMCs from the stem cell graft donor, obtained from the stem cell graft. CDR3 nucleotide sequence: TGTGCCTGGAATTCCTACGTGGTCACTGAAGCTTTCTTT. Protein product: CAWNSYVVTEAFF. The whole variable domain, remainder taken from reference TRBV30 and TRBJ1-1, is SQTIHQWPATLVQPVGSPLSLECTVEGTSNPNLYWYRQAAGRGLQLLFYSVGIGQISSEVPQNLSASRPQDRQFILSSKKLLLSDSGFYLCAWNSYVVTEAFFGQGTRLTVV.